The clone carrying this T cell receptor beta chain was recorded once. Its antigen is unknown. The CDR3 has 13 residues. Germline V gene lookup returns CDR1 SNHLY and CDR2 FYNNEI. Trimming removed 7 bases from V and 0 bases from J; junction bases left unmatched: 3. The record originates from a study of OX40 agonist ivuxolimab in advanced cancers. Study-level results: Antigen specificity was not determined for the expanded peripheral T cells. CD4+ and CD8+ blood T cells expanded clonally by week 6 at 0.1 to 3.0 mg/kg.

Sequencing used immunoSEQ multiplex PCR; TCRdb keeps in-frame clones, though not all of them. Of roughly 100,000 clones listed, approximately 85% are singletons. The receptor's source is an adult with an advanced solid tumor such as melanoma, head and neck, liver or kidney cancer. The chain joins TRBV2 to TRBJ2-7, with TRBD1 matching 7 bases. Sequencing was performed on CD4+ or CD8+ T cells sorted from blood, taken in a trial of the OX40 agonist ivuxolimab. CDR3 protein: CASKTGPSYEQYF. For the CDR3, the DNA is TGTGCCAGCAAGACAGGGCCCTCCTACGAGCAGTACTTC.